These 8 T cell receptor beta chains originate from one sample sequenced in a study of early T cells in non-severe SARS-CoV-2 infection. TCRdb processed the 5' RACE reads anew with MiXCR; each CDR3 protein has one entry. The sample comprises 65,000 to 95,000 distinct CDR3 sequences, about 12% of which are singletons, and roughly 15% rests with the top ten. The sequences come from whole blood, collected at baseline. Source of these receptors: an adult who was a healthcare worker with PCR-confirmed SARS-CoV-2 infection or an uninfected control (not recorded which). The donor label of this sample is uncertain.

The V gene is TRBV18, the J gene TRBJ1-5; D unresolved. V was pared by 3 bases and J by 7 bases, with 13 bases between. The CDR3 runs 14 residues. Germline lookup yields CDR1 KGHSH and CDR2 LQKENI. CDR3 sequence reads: CASSPGPAGQPQHF. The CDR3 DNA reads TGTGCCAGCTCACCGGGCCCAGCGGGCCAGCCCCAGCATTTT.

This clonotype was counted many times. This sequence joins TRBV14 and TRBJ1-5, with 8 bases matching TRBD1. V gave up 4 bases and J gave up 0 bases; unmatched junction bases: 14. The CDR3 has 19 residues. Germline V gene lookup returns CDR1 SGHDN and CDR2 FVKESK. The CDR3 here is CASSRGVDRGQDSNQPQHF. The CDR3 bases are TGTGCCAGCAGCCGAGGAGTCGACAGGGGACAAGATAGCAATCAGCCCCAGCATTTT.

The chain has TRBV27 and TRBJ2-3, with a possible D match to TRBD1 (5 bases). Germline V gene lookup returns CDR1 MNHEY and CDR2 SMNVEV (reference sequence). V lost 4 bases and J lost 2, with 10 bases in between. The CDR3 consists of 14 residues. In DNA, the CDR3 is TGTGCCAGCAGTTGGTCAGGGTACACAGATACGCAGTATTTT. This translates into CASSWSGYTDTQYF.

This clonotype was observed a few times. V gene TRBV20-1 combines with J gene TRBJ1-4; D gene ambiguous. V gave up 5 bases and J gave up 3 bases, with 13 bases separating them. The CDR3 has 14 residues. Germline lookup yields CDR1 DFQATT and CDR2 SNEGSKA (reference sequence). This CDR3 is CSAYTHGANEKLFF. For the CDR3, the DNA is TGCAGTGCTTATACACACGGGGCTAATGAAAAACTGTTTTTT.

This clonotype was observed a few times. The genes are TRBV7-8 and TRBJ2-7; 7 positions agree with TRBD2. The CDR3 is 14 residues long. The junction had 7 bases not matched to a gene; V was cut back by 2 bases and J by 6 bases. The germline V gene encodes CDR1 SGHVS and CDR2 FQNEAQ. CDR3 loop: CASSLSGEGREQYF. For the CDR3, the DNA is TGTGCCAGCAGCTTATCCGGGGAGGGCCGCGAGCAGTACTTC.

CDR3 in amino acids: CSAQKGQGRTEAFF. In DNA form, the CDR3 reads TGCAGCGCCCAAAAGGGACAGGGGAGAACTGAAGCTTTCTTT. The rearrangement joins TRBV29-1 to TRBJ1-1; TRBD1 matches 10 bases. Germline V gene lookup returns CDR1 SQVTM and CDR2 ANQGSEA. CDR3 length: 14 residues. The V and J ends lost 7 bases and 5 bases, in that order; junction bases with no gene match: 10.

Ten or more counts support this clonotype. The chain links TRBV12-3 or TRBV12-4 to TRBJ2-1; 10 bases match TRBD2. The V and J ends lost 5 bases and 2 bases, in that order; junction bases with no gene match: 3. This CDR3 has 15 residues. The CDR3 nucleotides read TGTGCCAGCAGTCGAGGACTAGCGGCCTACAATGAGCAGTTCTTC. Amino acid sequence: CASSRGLAAYNEQFF.

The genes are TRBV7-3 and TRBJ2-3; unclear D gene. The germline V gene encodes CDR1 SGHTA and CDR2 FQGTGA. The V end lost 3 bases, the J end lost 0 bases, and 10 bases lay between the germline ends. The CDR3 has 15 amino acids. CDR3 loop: CASSLAATSTDTQYF. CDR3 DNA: TGTGCCAGCAGCTTGGCAGCCACTAGCACAGATACGCAGTATTTT.